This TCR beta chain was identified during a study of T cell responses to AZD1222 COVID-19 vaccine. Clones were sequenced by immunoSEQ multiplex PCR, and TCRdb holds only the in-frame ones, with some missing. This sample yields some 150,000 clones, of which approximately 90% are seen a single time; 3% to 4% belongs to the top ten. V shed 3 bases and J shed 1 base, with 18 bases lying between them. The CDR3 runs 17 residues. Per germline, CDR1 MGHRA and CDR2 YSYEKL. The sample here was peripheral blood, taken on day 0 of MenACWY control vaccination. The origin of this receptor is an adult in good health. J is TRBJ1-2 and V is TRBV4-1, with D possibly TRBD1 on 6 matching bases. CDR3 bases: TGCGCCAGCAGCCATGCCCAGGGGCCCTCGGTTAACTATGGCTACACCTTC. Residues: CASSHAQGPSVNYGYTF.